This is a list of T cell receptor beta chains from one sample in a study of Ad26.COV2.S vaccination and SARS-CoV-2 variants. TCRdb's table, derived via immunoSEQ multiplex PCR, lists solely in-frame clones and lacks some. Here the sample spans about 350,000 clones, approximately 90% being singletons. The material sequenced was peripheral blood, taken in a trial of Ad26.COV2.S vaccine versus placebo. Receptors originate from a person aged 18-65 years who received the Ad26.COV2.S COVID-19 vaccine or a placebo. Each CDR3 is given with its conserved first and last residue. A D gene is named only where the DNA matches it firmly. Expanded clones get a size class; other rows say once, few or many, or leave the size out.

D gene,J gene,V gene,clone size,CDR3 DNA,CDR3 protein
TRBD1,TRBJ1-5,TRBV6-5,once,TGTGCCAGCAGTCCCGGGACAGGGAAGAGTCAGCCCCAGCATTTT,CASSPGTGKSQPQHF
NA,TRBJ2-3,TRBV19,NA,TGTGCCAGTCGGATTTCGGACGCCGCAGATACGCAGTATTTT,CASRISDAADTQYF
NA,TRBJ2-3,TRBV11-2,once,TGTGCCAGCAGCGATACATTGAAGCGTATCACAGATACGCAGTATTTT,CASSDTLKRITDTQYF
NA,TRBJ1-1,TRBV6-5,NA,TGTGCCAACTCAAAACTCACTGAAGCTTTCTTT,CANSKLTEAFF
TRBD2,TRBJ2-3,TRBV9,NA,TGTGCCAGCAGCGTCCTAGCGGGAGCCACAGATACGCAGTATTTT,CASSVLAGATDTQYF
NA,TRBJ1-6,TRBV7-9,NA,TGTGCCAGCAGCTTAGATCAGGGTAGCTCACCCCTCCACTTT,CASSLDQGSSPLHF
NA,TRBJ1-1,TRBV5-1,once,TGCGCCAGCAGCTTGGCTCAGAATATGAACACTGAAGCTTTCTTT,CASSLAQNMNTEAFF
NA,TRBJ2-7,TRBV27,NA,TGTGCCAGCAGTTACAGGGAACCCAACTACGAGCAGTACTTC,CASSYREPNYEQYF
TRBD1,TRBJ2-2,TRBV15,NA,TGTGCCACCAGCAGAGATCTGAACAGGGGGCGGGAGCTGTTTTTT,CATSRDLNRGRELFF
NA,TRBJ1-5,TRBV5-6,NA,TGTGCCAGCAGCTCCGCCGTGGCCCTTGGGCAGCCCCAGCATTTT,CASSSAVALGQPQHF
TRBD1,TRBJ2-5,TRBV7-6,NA,TGTGCCAGCAGCTTAGCGCTAGGGGGCCACCAGACCCAGTACTTC,CASSLALGGHQTQYF
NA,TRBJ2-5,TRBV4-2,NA,TGTGCCAGCAGCCTTCGGGTCCTCCAAGAGACCCAGTACTTC,CASSLRVLQETQYF
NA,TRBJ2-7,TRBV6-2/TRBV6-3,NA,TGTGCCAGCAGTTACGGCGGACCCTACGAGCAGTACTTC,CASSYGGPYEQYF
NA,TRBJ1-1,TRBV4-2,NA,TGTGCCAGCAGCCAAGAGAACAGGGCGGACACTGAAGCTTTCTTT,CASSQENRADTEAFF
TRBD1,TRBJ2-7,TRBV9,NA,TGTGCCAGCAGCGCCCGGGACAGGGATGGCTACGAGCAGTACTTC,CASSARDRDGYEQYF
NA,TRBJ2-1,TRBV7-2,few,TGTGCCAGCATCCTTCGAGGTTTTTCCTACAATGAGCAGTTCTTC,CASILRGFSYNEQFF
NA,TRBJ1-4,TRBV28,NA,TGTGCCAGCAGTTTCAATATTAGGCAGATCAATGAAAAACTGTTTTTT,CASSFNIRQINEKLFF
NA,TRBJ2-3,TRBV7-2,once,TGTGCCAGCAGCTTAAATGGAGGCACAGATACGCAGTATTTT,CASSLNGGTDTQYF